The source of this T cell receptor beta chain is a study of breast tumors, draining lymph nodes, adjacent tissues. Axillary draining lymph nodes of breast cancer patients supplied the node samples. The germline V gene has CDR1 MNHNY and CDR2 SVGAGI (reference sequence). The ends lost 6 bases at V and 3 bases at J; junction bases unmatched: 4. The CDR3 extends over 15 amino acids. General study results and limits: Compared with basal-like, luminal-like tumors shared significantly more repertoire with nontumor tissue.

For this clonotype: What it recognizes is unknown.

TCRdb passed the multiplex PCR reads through MiXCR, listing each CDR3 protein once. The data contain more than 85,000 distinct CDR3 sequences, approximately 21% of them seen just once; the ten biggest clones take up roughly 1.2%. The V and J genes are TRBV6-6 and TRBJ2-6; 8 nucleotides match TRBD1. The sequence was obtained from a female donor with breast cancer. Some clones in this sample may be carry-over from other donors' samples. Sequencing was performed on axillary lymph node tissue. CDR3 sequence (DNA): TGTGCCAGCAGCCTCAGGGGGCATGGGGCCAACGTCCTGACTTTC. This encodes CASSLRGHGANVLTF.